This T cell receptor beta chain was identified in a study of CD8 T cells in Susac syndrome. 0.5 to 1 ug RNA was reverse transcribed with random hexamers. TCR beta CDR3 was amplified by immunoSEQ multiplex PCR. This amplification extended across 54 Vbeta and 13 Jbeta segments. TCRdb re-derived calls from the immunoSEQ multiplex PCR reads in MiXCR, one entry per CDR3 protein. The table shows roughly 200,000 distinct CDR3 sequences, with roughly 96% occurring only once. CDR1 and CDR2 from the germline V gene are SQVTM and ANQGSEA. This CDR3 contains 13 residues. V lost 5 bases and J lost 1; bases outside the gene matches: 1. CD8+ and CD4+ blood T cells underwent TCR beta sequencing.

The gene calls are TRBV29-1 and TRBJ2-2; TRBD2 matches at 7 bases. Specimen: CD4+ T cells from PBMCs. This sequence was found in a human donor in good health. CDR3 protein: CSVKRENTGELFF. CDR3 DNA sequence: TGCAGCGTTAAGCGGGAGAACACCGGGGAGCTGTTTTTT.